What follows is one T cell receptor beta chain and its context. Antigen unknown. The sample belongs to a study of graft-versus-host responses after intestinal transplantation. On the study more broadly: Every transplant recipient was induced with anti-thymocyte globulin, then maintained on tacrolimus and steroids for about 3 years. Study results and limitations: Early declines in HvG clones that occurred post-transplant were associated with peak circulating GvH clone levels. GvH clonotypes were identified within recipient marrow, with a subset emerging first in ileum or blood.

The protocol was immunoSEQ multiplex PCR, while the TCRdb copy is restricted to in-frame clones and leaves out a portion. The data contain approximately 130,000 clones, more than 80% of them singletons. V lost 2 bases, J lost 0 bases, and 10 bases lay in between. The CDR3 is made up of 15 amino acids. Germline assignment: CDR1 MNHNS and CDR2 SASEGT. The J gene is TRBJ1-2, the V gene TRBV6-1; perhaps TRBD1 as D (5 bases). This sequence was found in a human donor who received an intestinal transplant. The source material was unstimulated CD4+ T cells sorted from spleen or lymph node cells, sampled before intestinal transplant. CDR3 coding DNA: TGTGCCAGCAGTGAACAAGGGGCAGCTAACTATGGCTACACCTTC. Its translation is CASSEQGAANYGYTF.